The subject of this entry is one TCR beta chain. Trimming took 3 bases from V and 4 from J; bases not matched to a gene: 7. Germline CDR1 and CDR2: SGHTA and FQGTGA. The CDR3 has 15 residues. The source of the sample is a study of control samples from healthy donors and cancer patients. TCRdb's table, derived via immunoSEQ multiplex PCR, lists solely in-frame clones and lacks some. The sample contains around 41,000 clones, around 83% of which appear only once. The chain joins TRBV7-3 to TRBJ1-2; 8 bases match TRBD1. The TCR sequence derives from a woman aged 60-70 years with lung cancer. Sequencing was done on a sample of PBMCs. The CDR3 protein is CASSFDSTGGYGYTF. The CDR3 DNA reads TGTGCCAGCAGCTTCGATTCTACAGGGGGCTATGGCTACACCTTC.